This T cell receptor beta chain stems from a study of blood T cells in healthy people across ages (dated by TCRdb to the mid-2010s). Regarding the study in general: In model experiments, template switching captured about one uniquely barcoded TCR beta cDNA molecule for every two T cells. Using deep sequencing normalized with unique cDNA molecular identifiers, the study measured how TCR beta repertoire diversity changes with age. The donors were split into four age groups: young (average 16 years), middle-aged (about 40), aged (around 67) and long-lived (under 85). To avoid experimental bias, donors of different ages were spread randomly across the sequencing lanes. For two donors (one aged 18 to 30 and one aged 80 or older), the study analyzed two additional independent replicas of 1 million unique cDNA reads from the same blood draw. What the research found in general, with its limitations: Total diversity estimates from one million sequenced T cells were considered lower bounds and underestimates. Conclusive comparison of naive and antigen-experienced compartments was prevented by the profiling of bulk unsorted PBMCs. Observed TCR beta diversity per million T cells fell roughly linearly with age, and a significant reduction was already apparent by age roughly 40. The CMV infection status of donors was not known, potentially confounding age-related changes in expanded clonotypes. Compared with the aged group, more naive CD4+ T cells, fewer expanded clones and increased TCR diversity were shown by the long-lived group, suggesting age selection. There was a strong correlation between observed TCR beta diversity and the percentage of naive T cells measured by flow cytometry.

Receptor amplification or capture employed 5' RACE. TCRdb records Illumina HiSeq 2500 as the sequencer. A second PCR of about 6 to 11 cycles was performed with a sample-barcoded 5' primer and a J-beta primer mix. A unique molecular identifier was introduced onto each TCR beta cDNA molecule by a template-switch 5' adaptor carrying 12 random nucleotides. At least 2.5 million CDR3-containing paired-end reads were obtained from each sample. First-strand cDNA was synthesized from all RNA with the Mint cDNA synthesis kit, primed by a TRBC-specific oligonucleotide. Following uracil-DNA glycosylase treatment, all cDNA underwent a first 18-cycle PCR with the universal primers M1SS and BC2_uni_R. Concerning the study's data processing: Each sample was normalized by randomly selecting 1 million high-quality reads, each carrying a distinct molecular identifier. Instead of being binned into consensus sequences, reads that shared molecular identifiers were thrown out. MiTCR, with a Q25 quality threshold and the strictest error-elimination algorithm, was used for CDR3 identification, clonotype clustering and error correction. Lower-bound total TCR beta diversity was estimated with a nonparametric unseen species model using Euler transformation. Through fastp at Q25 and MiXCR, TCRdb rebuilt clones from the public reads, retaining in-frame beta chains. Entries are consolidated by CDR3 protein sequence, retaining the most common genes and DNA. The V and J calls and clone size come from TCRdb's table, not from the authors' own analysis. For this sample there are more than 1,400,000 distinct CDR3 sequences; around two fifths appear just once. The top ten clones comprise roughly 7.9% of the sample.

Remarks on this clonotype: Its antigen is currently not known. No base-level quality is on record; no much larger clone is a single base apart.

CDR1 and CDR2 (SQVTM, ANQGSEA) derive from the germline V gene. V lost 3 bases and J lost 5 bases, and the count of bases not matched to a germline gene is 10. The CDR3 spans 15 residues, from the cysteine through the phenylalanine. Of all the DNA, just the CDR3 is kept, 45 bases in frame from base 1. Systemically healthy Caucasian individuals from Russia, some 38 in total and aged about 6 to 90 years, were included as donors. Each donor gave ten milliliters of peripheral blood, collected into EDTA-treated Vacutainer tubes. PBMCs were isolated by Ficoll-Paque density-gradient centrifugation, with at least 6.5 million obtained per sample. Total RNA was extracted from PBMCs with Trizol reagent, with at least 6 micrograms obtained per sample. The percentages of naive CD45RAhigh/CD27high T cells were determined by flow cytometry on a PBMC aliquot from every donor.

This chain joins TRBV29-1 to TRBJ2-5; 9 junctional bases match TRBD1. Sequences were obtained from blood. The TCR sequence derives from a woman aged 18 to 35 in good health. The CDR3 has the sequence CSVETSTGGDETQYF. The DNA is TGCAGCGTTGAGACCTCGACAGGGGGTGACGAGACCCAGTACTTC.